The 21 T cell receptor beta chains below come from one sample, sequenced in a study of T cells in Graves' hyperthyroidism and ophthalmopathy. TCR beta CDR3 region amplification was performed from RNA transcripts. An initial round of RT-PCR targeting the TCR CDR3 relied on the HTBI primer set. One entry per CDR3 protein, called by TCRdb with MiXCR from the multiplex PCR reads. The sample shows roughly 400,000 distinct CDR3 sequences, approximately 25% of them seen only once. The specimen sequenced was blood. The receptors were gathered from a man in his fifties or sixties with Graves' hyperthyroidism.

This chain links TRBV6-2 or TRBV6-3 with TRBJ1-2, with TRBD1 matching over 9 bases. This CDR3 is 12 amino acids long. The junction had 3 bases not matched to a gene; V was cut back by 5 bases and J by 8 bases. Germline V gene data show CDR1 as MNHEY and CDR2 as SVGEGT. Here the CDR3 reads CASSTGGWGYTF. The DNA for the CDR3 is TGTGCCAGCAGTACAGGGGGCTGGGGCTACACCTTC.

Ten or more counts support this clonotype. The rearrangement uses TRBV12-3 or TRBV12-4 and TRBJ2-5, with TRBD2 matching over 13 bases. V gave up 1 base and J gave up 4 bases; unmatched junction bases: 0. This CDR3 region has 15 residues. Written as DNA, the CDR3 is TGTGCCAGCAGTTTAGGGACTAGCGGGAGAGAGACCCAGTACTTC. Protein: CASSLGTSGRETQYF.

At least ten counts were recorded for this clonotype. The V call is TRBV6-1, the J call TRBJ1-1, with 8 bases fitting TRBD1. This CDR3 has 13 residues. Germline CDR1 reads MNHNS; CDR2 reads SASEGT. The ends lost 1 base at V and 6 bases at J; junction bases unmatched: 1. The CDR3 DNA follows: TGTGCCAGCAGTGAAGGGGGACAGGCTGAAGCTTTCTTT. This gives the protein CASSEGGQAEAFF.

The table lists this clonotype with a few counts. The V gene is TRBV6-5, the J gene TRBJ1-5, with TRBD1 identical over 9 bases. Germline V gives CDR1 MNHEY, CDR2 SVGAGI. Unmatched junction bases numbered 3, after V lost 0 bases and J lost 6 bases. The CDR3 is 15 residues long. The CDR3 DNA reads as TGTGCCAGCAGTTACTCTGACAGGGGGAGTCAGCCCCAGCATTTT. Its translation: CASSYSDRGSQPQHF.

The CDR3 DNA follows: TGTGCCAGCAGCGTAGGGGCGAGAGATGAGCAGTTCTTC. This gives the protein CASSVGARDEQFF. This chain links TRBV9 with TRBJ2-1; D uncertain. Trimming took 0 bases from V and 8 from J, leaving 9 bases between them. This CDR3 is built from 13 residues. Per germline, CDR1 SGDLS and CDR2 YYNGEE.

In its sample, this clonotype was seen many times. The chain joins TRBV28 to TRBJ2-7; 9 bases agree with TRBD1. From germline, CDR1 is MDHEN and CDR2 SYDVKM. V was pared by 5 bases and J by 2 bases, with 7 bases of the junction left unmatched. This CDR3 spans 15 amino acids. CDR3 residues: CASSQPGQGAYEQYF. The CDR3 region has the DNA TGTGCCAGCAGTCAACCGGGACAGGGTGCCTACGAGCAGTACTTC.

The rearrangement uses TRBV20-1 and TRBJ2-3; a weak D match, TRBD2 (6 bases). There are 16 residues in the CDR3. Trimming stripped 3 bases from V and 4 bases from J, with 20 bases between. The germline CDR1 and CDR2 sequences are DFQATT and SNEGSKA (reference sequence). Here the CDR3 reads CSASQPGAGRSDTQYF. CDR3 DNA sequence: TGCAGTGCTAGTCAACCGGGAGCCGGCCGATCAGATACGCAGTATTTT.

The rearrangement links TRBV27 to TRBJ1-6; D ambiguous. CDR3 length: 15 residues. CDR1 is MNHEY, CDR2 SMNVEV, per germline (reference sequence). V was pared by 5 bases and J by 5 bases, with 13 bases between. As DNA, the CDR3 is TGTGCCAGCAGTCGGGAGCCCCAAAATAATTCACCCCTCCACTTT. It translates to CASSREPQNNSPLHF.

This clonotype was counted a few times. The chain joins TRBV5-1 to TRBJ1-3, with D unclear. V lost 1 base, J lost 2 bases, and 13 bases lay in between. Germline lookup yields CDR1 SGHRS and CDR2 YFSETQ. This CDR3 comprises 16 residues. As DNA, the CDR3 is TGCGCCAGCAGCTTGAACGAATTGGGCCCTGGAAACACCATATATTTT. Its protein is CASSLNELGPGNTIYF.

The V call is TRBV18, the J call TRBJ2-7; TRBD1 matches at 7 bases. CDR1 and CDR2 from the germline V gene are KGHSH and LQKENI. The V gene end was trimmed by 6 bases and the J gene end by 2 bases; junction bases not matched to a gene: 7. CDR3 length: 14 residues. In DNA form, the CDR3 reads TGTGCCAGCTCGCCAAAAGACAGGGCCTACGAGCAGTACTTC. It specifies CASSPKDRAYEQYF.

The chain is built from TRBV7-9 and TRBJ2-4, with 8 bases matching TRBD1. J was trimmed by 0 bases and V by 5 bases; bases with no gene match: 6. Germline assignment: CDR1 SEHNR and CDR2 FQNEAQ (reference sequence). The CDR3 is 16 amino acids. The CDR3 DNA is TGTGCCAGCAGCACGGGACAGGTCGTAGCCAAAAACATTCAGTACTTC. This gives the protein CASSTGQVVAKNIQYF.

This chain links TRBV4-1 with TRBJ1-2, with 7 bases that match TRBD1. Losses at the gene ends were 0 bases for V and 8 bases for J; bases not matched to a gene: 9. Germline V gene lookup returns CDR1 MGHRA and CDR2 YSYEKL. The CDR3 runs to 15 residues. The CDR3 sequence: CASSQDLGRGGGYTF. The CDR3 coding sequence is TGCGCCAGCAGCCAAGATCTGGGCAGGGGGGGAGGCTACACCTTC.

This rearrangement joins TRBV20-1 to TRBJ2-5, with a weak D call TRBD1 (6 bases). Trimming pared 5 bases from V and 3 bases from J, leaving 10 bases between. This CDR3 contains 12 residues. Germline V gene sequence: CDR1 DFQATT, CDR2 SNEGSKA (reference sequence). The CDR3 loop is CSAEGQKETQYF. CDR3 DNA: TGCAGTGCTGAAGGACAGAAAGAGACCCAGTACTTC.

The chain couples TRBV13 to TRBJ1-2, with a possible D match to TRBD1 (5 bases). Trimming pared 5 bases from V and 10 bases from J, leaving 20 bases between. Germline-derived CDR1 and CDR2 are PRHDT and FYEKMQ (reference sequence). The CDR3 has 14 residues. The chain's CDR3 is CASSDGRVGDVYTF. CDR3 sequence (DNA): TGTGCCAGCAGCGACGGCAGGGTCGGGGATGTCTACACCTTC.

This clonotype was observed at least ten times. The chain carries TRBV28 and TRBJ2-1; unclear D gene. Germline V CDR1 and CDR2: MDHEN, SYDVKM. Trimming cost V 7 bases and J 0 bases, with 10 bases left between them. This CDR3 is built from 14 residues. The DNA for the CDR3 is TGTGCCAGCACCCTGGGCGGCTCCTACAATGAGCAGTTCTTC. Protein product: CASTLGGSYNEQFF.

The chain has TRBV7-8 and TRBJ2-1; possibly TRBD1 for D (6 bases). The V end lost 1 base, the J end lost 8 bases, and 18 bases lay between the germline ends. The length of the CDR3 is 16 residues. Germline V gene data show CDR1 as SGHVS and CDR2 as FQNEAQ. The CDR3 region has the DNA TGTGCCAGCAGCTTAGGAGGGGGTGGGACCCTCGATGAGCAGTTCTTC. This sequence encodes CASSLGGGGTLDEQFF. Based on the CDR3 plus reference TRBV7-8 and TRBJ2-1, the full variable domain is GAGVSQSPRYKVAKRGQDVALRCDPISGHVSLFWYQQALGQGPEFLTYFQNEAQLDKSGLPSDRFFAERPEGSVSTLKIQRTQQEDSAVYLCASSLGGGGTLDEQFFGPGTRLTVL.

V is TRBV7-9 and J is TRBJ2-2; D is unclear. The V gene's germline CDR1 is SEHNR and CDR2 FQNEAQ (reference sequence). This CDR3 region has 17 residues. Trimming took 1 base from V and 3 from J, leaving 15 bases between them. The CDR3, as DNA: TGTGCCAGCAGCTTAGTGGTTTCGGAGCCCCACACCGGGGAGCTGTTTTTT. Residues: CASSLVVSEPHTGELFF.

This clonotype was counted many times. V is TRBV7-9 and J is TRBJ2-1; 9 nucleotides align to TRBD2. The CDR3 spans 15 residues. V gave up 3 bases and J gave up 7 bases; unmatched junction bases: 7. Germline V CDR1 and CDR2: SEHNR, FQNEAQ (reference sequence). CDR3 nucleotides: TGTGCCAGCAGCTTTACCCTAGCGGGAAATAATGAGCAGTTCTTC. Its translation: CASSFTLAGNNEQFF.

V usage is TRBV6-2 or TRBV6-3 and J usage is TRBJ2-4; D could derive from TRBD1 or TRBD2 (5 bases each). Trimming removed 4 bases at V and 3 bases at J, with 10 bases between. The CDR3 is made up of 14 amino acids. In germline, CDR1 is MNHEY, CDR2 SVGEGT. CDR3 sequence: CASSWAGGKNIQYF. As DNA, the CDR3 is TGTGCCAGCAGTTGGGCTGGGGGCAAAAACATTCAGTACTTC.

The table lists this clonotype with many counts. The rearrangement joins TRBV6-1 to TRBJ1-2; a weak D match, TRBD1 (6 bases). The V and J ends lost 6 bases and 0 bases respectively, with 14 bases between them. The CDR3 sequence is 15 residues long. The V gene's germline CDR1 is MNHNS and CDR2 SASEGT. In nucleotides, the CDR3 is TGTGCCAGCAGACCCTCGGGACAAACTAACTATGGCTACACCTTC. This gives the protein CASRPSGQTNYGYTF.

A few counts support this clonotype. J is TRBJ2-2 and V is TRBV24-1, with D possibly being TRBD2 (5 bases). V lost 2 bases, J lost 0 bases, and 6 bases lay in between. Germline V gives CDR1 KGHDR, CDR2 SFDVKD. The CDR3 spans 15 residues. CDR3 amino acids: CATSDSGANTGELFF. CDR3 sequence (DNA): TGTGCCACCAGTGATTCCGGGGCGAACACCGGGGAGCTGTTTTTT.